This is a list of T cell receptor beta chains from one sample in a study of control samples from healthy donors and cancer patients. TCRdb's table, derived via immunoSEQ multiplex PCR, lists solely in-frame clones and lacks some. The sample records 150,000 to 200,000 clones, 96% being singletons. The sequencing input was blood. These receptors were taken from a woman aged 30 to 39 in good health. The CDR3 runs from the conserved cysteine through the conserved F or W. Expanded clones are given a class, and other clones once, few, many or no size at all.

cdr3_aa clone_size j_call v_call cdr3_length
CASSIGLAGYEQYF NA TRBJ2-7 TRBV19 14
CASTIQGGGTGELFF NA TRBJ2-2 TRBV5-1 15
CASSFGTSGGAGEQFF NA TRBJ2-1 TRBV5-1 16
CASRSLTGFLSGNTIYF NA TRBJ1-3 TRBV27 17
CASSEERPRDYNEQFF NA TRBJ2-1 TRBV6-1 16
CASSYLAGSGTDTQYF NA TRBJ2-3 TRBV11-2 16
CASSQLDGLSYEQYF NA TRBJ2-7 TRBV23-1 15
CASRFEGARVGELFF NA TRBJ2-2 TRBV5-1 15
CASSPAGTGVVPLHF once TRBJ1-6 TRBV18 15
CASSLASRSPAFF NA TRBJ1-1 TRBV5-1 13
CASSLQQDEKLFF NA TRBJ1-4 TRBV19 13
CASKANSNQPQHF NA TRBJ1-5 TRBV2 13
CASSSGLGARDTEAFF NA TRBJ1-1 TRBV5-1 16
CASSHGGRWRQETQYF NA TRBJ2-5 TRBV4-1 16
CASSRRQGTDTQYF NA TRBJ2-3 TRBV11-3 14
CASSPWVGVEEKLFF NA TRBJ1-4 TRBV28 15
CASSGHTGGFIYGYTF NA TRBJ1-2 TRBV9 16
CASKDVDSYNSPLHF NA TRBJ1-6 TRBV10-2 15
CASSESAGGDQYF NA TRBJ2-7 TRBV10-1 13
CASSFPSGSSYNEQFF NA TRBJ2-1 TRBV7-8 16
CASSSPSNEQFF NA TRBJ2-1 TRBV28 12
CASRKGGGNTGELFF NA TRBJ2-2 TRBV4-1 15
CASSLRSLAYNEQFF NA TRBJ2-1 TRBV4-1 15
CASSGTAGFEAFF NA TRBJ1-1 TRBV19 13
CALRRVSANEKLFF NA TRBJ1-4 TRBV30 14
CASSRSRNTEAFF NA TRBJ1-1 TRBV28 13